Reported below is one T cell receptor (beta chain). There were TCR beta CDR3 regions amplified from RNA transcripts. The study used the HTBI primer set for a first-round RT-PCR of the TCR CDR3. A single record per CDR3 protein comes from TCRdb applying MiXCR to the multiplex PCR reads. The sample has approximately 590,000 distinct CDR3 sequences, roughly 50% seen once. This sample was included in a study of T cells in Graves' hyperthyroidism and ophthalmopathy. V lost 3 bases and J lost 1; bases outside the gene matches: 7. The CDR3 has 16 residues. Looked up from germline, CDR1 is LGHNA and CDR2 is YNFKEQ.

The chain is built from TRBV4-2 and TRBJ2-7, with 9 bases fitting TRBD2. Sequences were obtained from peripheral blood or thyroid tissue (not recorded which). The source is a woman younger than 30 with Graves' hyperthyroidism. Written as DNA, the CDR3 is TGTGCCAGCAGCCACTCGATAGCGGGAGTTTCCTACGAGCAGTACTTC. This translates into CASSHSIAGVSYEQYF.